This TCR beta chain was captured by sequencing in a study of T cell responses to AZD1222 COVID-19 vaccine. Study-level points and caveats: Spike-specific TCR breadth and depth both grew after two AZD1222 doses. Among the donors, most were white British and more were female, and clonal diversity was possibly underestimated.

The germline V and J ends were trimmed by 4 bases and 7 bases, with 17 bases remaining between them. This CDR3 is 14 amino acids long. Germline V gene sequence: CDR1 ENHRY, CDR2 SYGVKD. This clone was observed a few times. No antigen is known for it. Pooled in the analysis were second doses at about 4 or about 12 weeks. Clones were sequenced by immunoSEQ multiplex PCR, and TCRdb holds only the in-frame ones, with some missing. The sample yields approximately 82,000 clones, 92% seen once. This chain uses TRBV10-3 with TRBJ2-7; D is possibly TRBD1 (7 bases). This specimen was peripheral blood, taken 28 days after the second AZD1222 dose. The receptor was derived from an adult who received the AZD1222 COVID-19 vaccine. In DNA, the CDR3 is TGTGCCATCAGTGCTCGACAGGGAGGAGGAGAGCAGTACTTC. This codes for CAISARQGGGEQYF.